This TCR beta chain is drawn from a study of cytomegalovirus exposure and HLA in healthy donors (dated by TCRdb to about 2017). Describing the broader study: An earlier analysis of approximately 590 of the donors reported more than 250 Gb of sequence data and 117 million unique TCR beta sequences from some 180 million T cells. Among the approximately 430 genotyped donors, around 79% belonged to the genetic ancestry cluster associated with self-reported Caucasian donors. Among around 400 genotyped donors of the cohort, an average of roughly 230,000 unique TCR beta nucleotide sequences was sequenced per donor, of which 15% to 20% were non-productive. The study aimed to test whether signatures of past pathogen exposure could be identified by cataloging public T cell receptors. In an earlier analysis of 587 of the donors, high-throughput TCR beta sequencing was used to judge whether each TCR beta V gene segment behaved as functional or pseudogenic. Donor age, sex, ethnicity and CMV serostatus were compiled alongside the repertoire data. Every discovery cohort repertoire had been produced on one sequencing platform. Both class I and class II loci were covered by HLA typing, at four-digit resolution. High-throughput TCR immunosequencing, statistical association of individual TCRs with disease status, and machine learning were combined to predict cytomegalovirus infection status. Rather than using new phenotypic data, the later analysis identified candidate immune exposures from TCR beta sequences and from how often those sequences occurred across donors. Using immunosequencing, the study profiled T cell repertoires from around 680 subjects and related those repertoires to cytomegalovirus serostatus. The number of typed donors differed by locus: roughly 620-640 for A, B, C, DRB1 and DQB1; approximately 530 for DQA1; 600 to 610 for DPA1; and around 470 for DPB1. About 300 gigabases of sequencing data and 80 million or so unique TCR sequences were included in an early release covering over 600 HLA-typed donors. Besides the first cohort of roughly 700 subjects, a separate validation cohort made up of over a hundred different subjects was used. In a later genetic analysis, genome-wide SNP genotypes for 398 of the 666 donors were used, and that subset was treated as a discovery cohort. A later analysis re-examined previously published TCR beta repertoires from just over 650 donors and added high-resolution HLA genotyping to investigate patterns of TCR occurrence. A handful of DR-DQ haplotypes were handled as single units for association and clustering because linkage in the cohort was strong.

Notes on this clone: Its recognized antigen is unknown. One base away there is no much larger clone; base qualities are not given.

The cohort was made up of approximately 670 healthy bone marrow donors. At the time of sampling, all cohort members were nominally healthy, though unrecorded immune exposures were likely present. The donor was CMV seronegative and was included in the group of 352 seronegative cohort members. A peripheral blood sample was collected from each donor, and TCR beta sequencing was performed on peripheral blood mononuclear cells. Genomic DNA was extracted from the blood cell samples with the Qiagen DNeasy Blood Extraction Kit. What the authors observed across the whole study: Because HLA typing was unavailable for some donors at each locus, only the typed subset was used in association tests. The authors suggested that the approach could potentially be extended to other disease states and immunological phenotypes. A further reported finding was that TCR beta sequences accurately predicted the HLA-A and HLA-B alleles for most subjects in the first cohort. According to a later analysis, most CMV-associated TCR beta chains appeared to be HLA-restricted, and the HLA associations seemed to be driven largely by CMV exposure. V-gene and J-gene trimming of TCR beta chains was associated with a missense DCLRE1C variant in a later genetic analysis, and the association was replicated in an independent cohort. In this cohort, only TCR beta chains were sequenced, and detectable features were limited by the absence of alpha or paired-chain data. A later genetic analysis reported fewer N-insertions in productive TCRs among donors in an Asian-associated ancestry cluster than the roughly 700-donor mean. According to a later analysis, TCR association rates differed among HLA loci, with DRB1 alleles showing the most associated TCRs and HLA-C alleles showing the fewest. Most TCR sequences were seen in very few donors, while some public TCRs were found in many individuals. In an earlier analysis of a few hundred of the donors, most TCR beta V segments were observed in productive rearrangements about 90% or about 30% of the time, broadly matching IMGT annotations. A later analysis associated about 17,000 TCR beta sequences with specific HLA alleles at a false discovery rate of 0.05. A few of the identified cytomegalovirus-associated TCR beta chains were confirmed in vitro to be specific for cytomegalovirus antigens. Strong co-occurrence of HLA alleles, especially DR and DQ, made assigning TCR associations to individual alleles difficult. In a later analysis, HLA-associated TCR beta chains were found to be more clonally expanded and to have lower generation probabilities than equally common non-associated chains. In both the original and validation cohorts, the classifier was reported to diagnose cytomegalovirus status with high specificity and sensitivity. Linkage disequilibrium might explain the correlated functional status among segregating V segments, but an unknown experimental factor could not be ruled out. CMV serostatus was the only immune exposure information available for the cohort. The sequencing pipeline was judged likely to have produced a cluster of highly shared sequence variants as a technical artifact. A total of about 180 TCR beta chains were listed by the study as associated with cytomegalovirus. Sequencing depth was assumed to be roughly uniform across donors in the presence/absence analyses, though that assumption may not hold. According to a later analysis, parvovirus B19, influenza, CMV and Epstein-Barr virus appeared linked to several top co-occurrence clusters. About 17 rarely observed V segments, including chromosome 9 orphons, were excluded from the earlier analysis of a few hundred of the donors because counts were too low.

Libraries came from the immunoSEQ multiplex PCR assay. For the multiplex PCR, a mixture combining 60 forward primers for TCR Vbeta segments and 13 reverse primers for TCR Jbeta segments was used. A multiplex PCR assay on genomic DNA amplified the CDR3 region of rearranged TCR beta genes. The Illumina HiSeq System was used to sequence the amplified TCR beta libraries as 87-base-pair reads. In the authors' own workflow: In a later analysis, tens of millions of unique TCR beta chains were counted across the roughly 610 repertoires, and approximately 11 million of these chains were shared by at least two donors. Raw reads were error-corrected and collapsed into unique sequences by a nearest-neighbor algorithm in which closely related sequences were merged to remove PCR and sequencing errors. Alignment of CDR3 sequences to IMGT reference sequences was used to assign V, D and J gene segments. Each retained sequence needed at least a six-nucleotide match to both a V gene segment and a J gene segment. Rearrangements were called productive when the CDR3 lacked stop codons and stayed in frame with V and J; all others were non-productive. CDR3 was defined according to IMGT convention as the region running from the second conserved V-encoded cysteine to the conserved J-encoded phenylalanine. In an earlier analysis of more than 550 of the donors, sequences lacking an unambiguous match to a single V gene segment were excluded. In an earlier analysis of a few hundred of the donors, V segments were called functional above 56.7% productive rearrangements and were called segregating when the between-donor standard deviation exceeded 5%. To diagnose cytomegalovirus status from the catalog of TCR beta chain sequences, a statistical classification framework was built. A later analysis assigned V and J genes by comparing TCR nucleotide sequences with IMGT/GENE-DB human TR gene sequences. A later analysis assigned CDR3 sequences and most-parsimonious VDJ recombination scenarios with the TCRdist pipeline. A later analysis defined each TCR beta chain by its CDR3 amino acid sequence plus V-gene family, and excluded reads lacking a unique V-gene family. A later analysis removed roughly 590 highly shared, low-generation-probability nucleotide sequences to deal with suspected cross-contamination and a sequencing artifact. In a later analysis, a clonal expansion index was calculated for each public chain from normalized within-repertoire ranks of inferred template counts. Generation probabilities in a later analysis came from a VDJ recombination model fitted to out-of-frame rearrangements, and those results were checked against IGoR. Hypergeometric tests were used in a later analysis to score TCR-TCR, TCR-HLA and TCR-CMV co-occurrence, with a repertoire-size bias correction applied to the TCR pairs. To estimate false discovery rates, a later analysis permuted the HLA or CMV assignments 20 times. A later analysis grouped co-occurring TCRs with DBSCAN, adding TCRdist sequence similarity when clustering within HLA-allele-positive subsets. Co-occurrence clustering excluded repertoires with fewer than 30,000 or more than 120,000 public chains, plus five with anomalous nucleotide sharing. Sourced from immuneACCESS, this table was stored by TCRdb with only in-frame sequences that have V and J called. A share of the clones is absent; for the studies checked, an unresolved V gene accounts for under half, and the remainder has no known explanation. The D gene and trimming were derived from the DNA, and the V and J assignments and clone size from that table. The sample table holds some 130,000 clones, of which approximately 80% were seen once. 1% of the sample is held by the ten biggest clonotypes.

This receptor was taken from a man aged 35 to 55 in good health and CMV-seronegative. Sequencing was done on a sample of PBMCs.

CDR3 sequence: CASSRETLAKNIQYF. The nucleotides read TGTGCCAGTAGTAGGGAGACATTAGCCAAAAACATTCAGTACTTC. The chain is assembled from TRBV19 and TRBJ2-4; matching of 5 bases hints at TRBD2 as the D gene. V is pared back by 4 bases and J by 0 bases, with 10 bases lying between the germline termini. CDR1 and CDR2, looked up from the germline V gene (reference sequence), are LNHDA and SQIVND. Inclusive of the bounding cysteine and phenylalanine, the CDR3 is 15 residues long. Just CDR3 DNA is preserved here, 45 bases in frame from base 1.